The rows below give T cell receptor beta chains drawn from one sample of a study of T cell responses to AZD1222 COVID-19 vaccine. Generated by immunoSEQ multiplex PCR, the TCRdb table keeps only in-frame clones and is missing some. The sample includes about 160,000 clones, roughly nine tenths of them seen just once. The sample was peripheral blood, taken on day 0 of AZD1222 vaccination. The receptors were gathered from an adult in good health. The CDR3 runs from the conserved cysteine through the conserved F or W. A D gene is named only where the DNA matches it firmly. A clone size is listed for some rows: how often the clone was seen (once, few, many), or a class if it is expanded.

-	-	TRBV9	TRBJ2-3	TGTGCCAGCAGCCCCGGGACAGATACGCAGTATTTT	CASSPGTDTQYF
-	-	TRBV4-3	TRBJ1-2	TGCGCCAGCAGCCAAGTCCAGGGACCCATTGGCTACACCTTC	CASSQVQGPIGYTF
once	TRBD1	TRBV7-2	TRBJ1-2	TGTGCCAGCAGCTTAGATGGGACAGGGGTCGGTGGCTACACCTTC	CASSLDGTGVGGYTF
-	TRBD1	TRBV19	TRBJ1-2	TGTGCCAGTAGCTCGCGGGACAGGCTTTATGGCTACACCTTC	CASSSRDRLYGYTF
-	TRBD1	TRBV2	TRBJ1-6	TGTGCCATAAGGACAGGGAATAATTCACCCCTCCACTTT	CAIRTGNNSPLHF
-	-	TRBV18	TRBJ1-1	TGTGCCAGCTCATTCACCGCAGGACAGTATAACACTGAAGCTTTCTTT	CASSFTAGQYNTEAFF
once	-	TRBV28	TRBJ2-7	TGTGCCAGCACCTTCGGGACTTCTATTGCCTACGAGCAGTACTTC	CASTFGTSIAYEQYF
-	-	TRBV5-4	TRBJ1-1	TGTGCCAGCAGCTTGGCGGGACGGGGCACTGAAGCTTTCTTT	CASSLAGRGTEAFF
-	-	TRBV5-1	TRBJ1-1	TGCGCCAGCAGCTTGGGCCTCGACAGGAGTGAAGCTTTCTTT	CASSLGLDRSEAFF
once	-	TRBV9	TRBJ1-1	TGTGCCAGCAGCGTCGGGGGGCGGACTGAAGCTTTCTTT	CASSVGGRTEAFF
-	TRBD2	TRBV30	TRBJ2-3	TGTGCCTGGAGAATGAGCGGGGGGGCCACAGATACGCAGTATTTT	CAWRMSGGATDTQYF
-	TRBD1	TRBV5-1	TRBJ2-7	TGCGCCAGCAGCTTGGTGACAGGGGCTACCTACGAGCAGTACTTC	CASSLVTGATYEQYF
-	-	TRBV7-2	TRBJ2-3	TGTGCCAGCAGCCCAAGCACGGGGACAGATACGCAGTATTTT	CASSPSTGTDTQYF
-	TRBD1	TRBV27	TRBJ2-7	TGTGCCAGCAGATGGGGACAGGGGGCCTTTGTGCAGTACTTC	CASRWGQGAFVQYF
-	TRBD1	TRBV27	TRBJ1-2	TGTGCCAGCAGTCCGAAAGGGACAGGATTCAACTATGGCTACACCTTC	CASSPKGTGFNYGYTF
-	-	TRBV7-2	TRBJ1-2	TGTGCCAGCAGCTTAGACGTTGGGGTCGTCGACTACACCTTC	CASSLDVGVVDYTF
once	-	TRBV2	TRBJ2-1	TGTGCCAGCAGGACGACCGAGGATGAGCAGTTCTTC	CASRTTEDEQFF
-	-	TRBV30	TRBJ1-1	TGTGCCTGGAGTGTGCGAGGGAACACTGAAGCTTTCTTT	CAWSVRGNTEAFF
few	-	TRBV14	TRBJ2-7	TGTGCCAGCAGCCTAACGGGACCCGTCTACGAGCAGTACTTC	CASSLTGPVYEQYF
-	-	TRBV19	TRBJ1-5	TGTGCCAGTAGGGGACCGGGCAATCAGCCCCAGCATTTT	CASRGPGNQPQHF
-	-	TRBV7-9	TRBJ2-1	TGTGCCAGCAGCCGGGGACTTGAGGAATACAATGAGCAGTTCTTC	CASSRGLEEYNEQFF
once	TRBD2	TRBV18	TRBJ2-7	TGTGCCAGCTCACGGCCGTTTGTCGGGGGGGCGGTCGAGCAGTACTTC	CASSRPFVGGAVEQYF
-	-	TRBV25-1	TRBJ1-1	TGTGCCAGCAGCGTCGGGGGGAACACTGAAGCTTTCTTT	CASSVGGNTEAFF
-	-	TRBV28	TRBJ1-1	TGTGCCAGCATTCCCTCGAACGGGGGCGCGACTGAAGCTTTCTTT	CASIPSNGGATEAFF
-	TRBD1	TRBV19	TRBJ1-5	TGTGCCAGTAGCACGACAGGGGAACAGCCCCAGCATTTT	CASSTTGEQPQHF
once	-	TRBV19	TRBJ1-1	TGTGCCAGTAGGACTGGGCAGGGAGAAACTGAAGCTTTCTTT	CASRTGQGETEAFF
-	-	TRBV14	TRBJ2-5	TGTGCCAGCAGCCAAGATCTGGGACACCAAGAGACCCAGTACTTC	CASSQDLGHQETQYF
-	TRBD1	TRBV18	TRBJ1-1	TGTGCCAGCTCCCAGGGGGACACTGAAGCTTTCTTT	CASSQGDTEAFF
-	-	TRBV3-1/TRBV3-2	TRBJ1-6	TGTGCCAGCAGCCAAGACCCAAGGGCTAATTCACCCCTCCACTTT	CASSQDPRANSPLHF
-	TRBD1	TRBV5-4	TRBJ1-1	TGTGCCAGCAGCTTACAGGGGACGAACACTGAAGCTTTCTTT	CASSLQGTNTEAFF
once	-	TRBV29-1	TRBJ1-3	TGCAGCTACCAAGTTGGAAACACCATATATTTT	CSYQVGNTIYF
-	TRBD2	TRBV7-6	TRBJ2-1	TGTGCCAGCAGCGCCACTAGCGGTACCTACAATGAGCAGTTCTTC	CASSATSGTYNEQFF
-	TRBD2	TRBV10-1	TRBJ2-3	TGCGCCAGCAGCCTTACAGCGGGAGTGGATACGCAGTATTTT	CASSLTAGVDTQYF
few	-	TRBV3-1/TRBV3-2	TRBJ1-4	TGTGCCAGCAGCGGCGGGGGCGGTGAAAAACTGTTTTTT	CASSGGGGEKLFF
-	-	TRBV16	TRBJ1-5	TGTGCCAGCAGCCAATGGGCTTCGGGCAATCAGCCCCAGCATTTT	CASSQWASGNQPQHF
-	-	TRBV10-3	TRBJ1-2	TGTGCCACCACCGATCGGCGGGAGGGGAACTATGGCTACACCTTC	CATTDRREGNYGYTF
-	TRBD1	TRBV5-1	TRBJ2-1	TGCGCCAGCAGCTTGGTATTTTTTGATGGGACAGGGGGCTACAATGAGCAGTTCTTC	CASSLVFFDGTGGYNEQFF
-	TRBD1	TRBV11-2	TRBJ1-5	TGTGCCAGCAGCTTAGGACAGGGAAGGCATCAGCCCCAGCATTTT	CASSLGQGRHQPQHF
-	-	TRBV3-1/TRBV3-2	TRBJ2-7	TGTGCCAGCAGCCAAGCTTCCGGGGCCCCCTACGAGCAGTACTTC	CASSQASGAPYEQYF
-	-	TRBV6-2/TRBV6-3	TRBJ2-5	TGTGCCAGCAGTTACTCCGTGGGCCAAGAGACCCAGTACTTC	CASSYSVGQETQYF
-	-	TRBV5-1	TRBJ2-2	TGCGCCAGCAGCGCGGACGTTTGGGGGGAGCTGTTTTTT	CASSADVWGELFF
-	TRBD1	TRBV30	TRBJ1-2	TGTGCCTGGACAAACCGGGACAGGGGTCATGGCTACACCTTC	CAWTNRDRGHGYTF
-	-	TRBV20-1	TRBJ2-5	TGCAGTGCTAGATCGGCGGAGACCCAGTACTTC	CSARSAETQYF
few	-	TRBV21-1	TRBJ1-1	TGTGCCAGCAGCACCGACGAGAACGGGAGAGCTTTCTTT	CASSTDENGRAFF
-	-	TRBV3-1/TRBV3-2	TRBJ2-7	TGTGCCAGCAGCCAAGATGCAGGGAAGTACTTC	CASSQDAGKYF
-	TRBD1	TRBV6-5	TRBJ1-2	TGTGCCAGCGGCCCAGACAGGGATTATGGCTACACCTTC	CASGPDRDYGYTF
-	-	TRBV12-3/TRBV12-4	TRBJ1-1	TGTGCCAGCAGTTTGCGTAACACTGAAGCTTTCTTT	CASSLRNTEAFF
-	-	TRBV6-5	TRBJ1-1	TGTGCCAGCAGTTCCCGGGACGGTGAAGCTTTCTTT	CASSSRDGEAFF
-	TRBD1	TRBV12-3/TRBV12-4	TRBJ2-7	TGTGCCAGCAGTTTTAACAGGGGGAGCGAGCAGTACTTC	CASSFNRGSEQYF
-	-	TRBV20-1	TRBJ2-7	TGCAGTGCTAGTCAGCGGGACAGATCCTACGAGCAGTACTTC	CSASQRDRSYEQYF
-	TRBD1	TRBV7-2	TRBJ1-2	TGTGCCAGCAGCGCCCAGGGGGTCCTCTATGGCTACACCTTC	CASSAQGVLYGYTF